Described below is a single T cell receptor (beta chain) sequence and its context. Its antigen is not identified. This sample was taken from a study of cytomegalovirus exposure and HLA in healthy donors. At the level of the study: Within an early data release were approximately 85 million unique TCRs drawn from HLA-typed donors. Overall study findings and caveats: Certain sequence variants were highly shared and formed a cluster, and this cluster was likely a sequencing artifact. Indistinguishable V segments, including TRBV6-2 and TRBV6-3, were excluded.

Primers included in the PCR were 60 Vbeta and 13 Jbeta primers. Authors' processing steps: Later analysis identified tens of millions of unique TCR beta chains, 9 million to 12 million shared. Here immunoSEQ multiplex PCR was the method, and the copy in TCRdb shows in-frame clones only, minus some. That table supplies the V and J calls and clone size; D and trimming were determined from the DNA. The sample lists about 100,000 clones, 65% to 80% seen once, with 6.5% to 9% in the top ten. V was clipped by 0 bases and J by 3 bases, with 15 bases between them. The CDR3 length is 16 residues. Germline V CDR1 and CDR2: SGHRS, YFSETQ.

The sequenced sample consisted of PBMCs. The chain has TRBV5-1 and TRBJ1-1, with D tentatively TRBD1 (6 bases). This TCR came from a man aged 35-49 years in good health and CMV-seropositive. The CDR3: CASSLVQGRFHTEAFF. The CDR3 DNA follows: TGCGCCAGCAGCTTGGTGCAGGGGCGTTTTCACACTGAAGCTTTCTTT.